The T cell receptor (beta chain) under discussion was sequenced for a study of T cell changes during pregnancy in multiple sclerosis. The CDR3 is 15 amino acids. V was clipped by 4 bases and J by 2 bases; unmatched bases: 4. Germline values: CDR1 SGHDT, CDR2 YYEEEE. TCRdb keeps only in-frame clones here, not all; method: immunoSEQ multiplex PCR. The repertoire consists of 45,000 to 70,000 clones, with approximately 90% occurring once and the leading ten covering 2.8%. This clonotype originated in a female donor in good health, enrolled as a control in a pregnancy study. The specimen comprised peripheral blood, sampled in the third trimester of pregnancy. The rearrangement joins TRBV5-6 to TRBJ2-2, with TRBD1 matching 8 bases. The CDR3 sequence is CASSRGQVNTGELFF. DNA for the CDR3: TGTGCCAGCAGCCGGGGACAGGTCAACACCGGGGAGCTGTTTTTT.